This passage covers 21 T cell receptor beta chains from one sample sequenced in a study of OX40 agonist ivuxolimab in advanced cancers. Using immunoSEQ multiplex PCR, the repertoire was profiled, and TCRdb retains in-frame clones only, with some absent. The data contain about 160,000 clones, 94% of them seen just once; the ten biggest clones take up around 0.31%. Specimen: CD4+ or CD8+ T cells sorted from blood, collected in a trial of the OX40 agonist ivuxolimab. The receptors were gathered from an adult with an advanced solid tumor such as melanoma, head and neck, liver or kidney cancer.

This clone has a single count. The chain uses TRBV18 and TRBJ2-1; 7 bases map to TRBD1. V trimming: 3 bases; J trimming: 8 bases; junction bases outside the gene matches: 7. Germline-derived CDR1 and CDR2 are KGHSH and LQKENI. CDR3 size: 14 residues. The DNA for the CDR3 is TGTGCCAGCTCACCTTCGGGACAGTCGGATGAGCAGTTCTTC. Translating it yields CASSPSGQSDEQFF.

The V gene is TRBV6-1, the J gene TRBJ1-2; D is unclear. With 3 bases removed from V and 3 bases from J, the gap between germline ends came to 2 bases. The CDR3 runs to 11 residues. The V gene's germline CDR1 is MNHNS and CDR2 SASEGT. CDR3 loop: CASSDYYGYTF. The CDR3 nucleotides read TGTGCCAGCAGTGACTACTATGGCTACACCTTC.

The chain combines TRBV6-4 with TRBJ2-4, with D tentatively TRBD2 (6 bases). Per germline, CDR1 MRHNA and CDR2 SNTAGT. The ends were cut back, 0 bases at V and 4 bases at J, with 13 bases in the middle. The CDR3 is made up of 16 amino acids. The CDR3 nucleotides read TGTGCCAGCAGTGACTCTAAAAGCGGGTCTAAAAACATTCAGTACTTC. It codes for CASSDSKSGSKNIQYF.

The gene calls are TRBV28 and TRBJ2-5, with D possibly TRBD2 on 5 matching bases. CDR3 length equals 14 residues. Germline V lookup: CDR1 MDHEN, CDR2 SYDVKM. Trimming took off 3 bases at V and 7 bases at J, with 15 bases between the two ends. CDR3 in amino acids: CASSLLGQRGTQYF. The CDR3 nucleotides read TGTGCCAGCAGTTTGTTGGGTCAACGGGGGACCCAGTACTTC. The full variable domain, in which reference TRBV28 and TRBJ2-5 provide the parts outside the CDR3, is DVKVTQSSRYLVKRTGEKVFLECVQDMDHENMFWYRQDPGLGLRLIYFSYDVKMKEKGDIPEGYSVSREKKERFSLILESASTNQTSMYLCASSLLGQRGTQYFGPGTRLLVL.

The chain employs TRBV19 and TRBJ1-5, with D uncertain. V was clipped by 7 bases and J by 3 bases, with 13 bases between them. CDR1 LNHDA and CDR2 SQIVND come from the germline V gene (reference sequence). The CDR3 is 14 amino acids. The CDR3 region has the DNA TGTGCCAGTACTTCAGCGGGTCACAATCAGCCCCAGCATTTT. Residues: CASTSAGHNQPQHF.

This clone was found once. The chain carries TRBV15 and TRBJ2-7, with D perhaps matching TRBD2 (6 bases). In germline, CDR1 is LNHNV, CDR2 YYDKDF (reference sequence). The V end lost 0 bases, the J end lost 4 bases, and 16 bases lay between the germline ends. This CDR3 contains 16 residues. This CDR3 is CATSREIMGGTYEQYF. CDR3 coding DNA: TGTGCCACCAGCAGAGAAATTATGGGGGGTACGTACGAGCAGTACTTC.

A word on this clone: Within the sample, other DNA sequences also encode this same CDR3. The rearrangement joins TRBV9 to TRBJ2-7; 8 bases fit TRBD2. Germline CDR1 is SGDLS and CDR2 is YYNGEE. V trimming: 2 bases; J trimming: 3 bases; junction bases outside the gene matches: 4. This CDR3 has 14 residues. CDR3 DNA: TGTGCCAGCAGCGTCGGGGGGGCCGGCTACGAGCAGTACTTC. Its protein product is CASSVGGAGYEQYF.

This chain uses TRBV4-3 with TRBJ2-1; tentatively, D is TRBD2 (6 bases). The CDR3 length is 15 residues. Trimming stripped 4 bases from V and 6 bases from J, with 16 bases between. From germline, CDR1 is LGHNA and CDR2 YSLEER. The CDR3 DNA sequence: TGCGCCAGCAGCCGAGGGCGGGAATGGGGCAATGAGCAGTTCTTC. Encoded protein: CASSRGREWGNEQFF.

The count of this clone is one. V gene TRBV7-2 combines with J gene TRBJ1-2, with a weak D call TRBD1 (5 bases). Trimming cost V 5 bases and J 4 bases, with 17 bases left between them. The length of the CDR3 is 15 residues. Germline V gene sequence: CDR1 SGHTA, CDR2 FQGNSA. The CDR3 here is CASSPRGRAGYGYTF. CDR3 nucleotides: TGTGCCAGCAGCCCACGGGGCAGGGCTGGCTATGGCTACACCTTC.

The chain has TRBV6-1 and TRBJ2-2, with D possibly called TRBD1 or TRBD2 (5 bases each). The CDR3 contains 14 residues. The germline V gene encodes CDR1 MNHNS and CDR2 SASEGT. The ends were cut back, 8 bases at V and 4 bases at J, with 14 bases in the middle. The CDR3 region is CASSIGGGTGELFF. The CDR3 DNA is TGTGCCAGCTCAATCGGTGGGGGCACCGGGGAGCTGTTTTTT.

This sequence joins TRBV5-1 and TRBJ2-7, with TRBD1 matching 10 bases. The CDR3 is made up of 17 amino acids. Germline V gene data show CDR1 as SGHRS and CDR2 as YFSETQ. V was clipped by 4 bases and J by 1 base; unmatched bases: 11. CDR3 in amino acids: CASSPPGTGVLSYEQYF. The CDR3 DNA follows: TGCGCCAGCAGCCCCCCCGGGACAGGGGTTCTTTCCTACGAGCAGTACTTC.

V usage is TRBV7-9 and J usage is TRBJ2-7, with D unclear. The germline gives CDR1 SEHNR, CDR2 FQNEAQ (reference sequence). This CDR3 has 17 residues. Trimming left V 5 bases short and J 0 bases short, with 20 bases between. In DNA form, the CDR3 reads TGTGCCAGCAGCCTCTCCGCGACCTCGGTCCTCTCCTACGAGCAGTACTTC. Residues: CASSLSATSVLSYEQYF.

The rearrangement uses TRBV7-6 and TRBJ2-3; D possibly corresponds to TRBD2 (5 bases). Germline V gene sequence: CDR1 SGHVS, CDR2 FNYEAQ. Trimming left V 1 base short and J 2 bases short, with 13 bases between. The CDR3 is 16 amino acids. The CDR3 DNA follows: TGTGCCAGCAGCTTAGGGTCGCAGCGGTCCACAGATACGCAGTATTTT. This codes for CASSLGSQRSTDTQYF.

The chain has TRBV18 and TRBJ2-5; perhaps TRBD2 as D (6 bases). CDR3 length: 13 amino acids. V dropped 3 bases and J dropped 4 bases, with 9 bases sitting between them. Germline V gene lookup returns CDR1 KGHSH and CDR2 LQKENI. Written as DNA, the CDR3 is TGTGCCAGCTCACCCGGGGGACGAGAGACCCAGTACTTC. Its protein is CASSPGGRETQYF.

Note on this clone: The junction departs from the called germline gene at one end, perhaps through a read error. The genes are TRBV7-9 and TRBJ1-1, with unresolved D. Germline CDR1 reads SEHNR; CDR2 reads FQNEAQ (reference sequence). This CDR3 comprises 14 residues. The CDR3 bases are TGTGCCAGCAGCCCTCGGGCCGGGAACGCTGAAGCTTTCTTT. This encodes CASSPRAGNAEAFF.

V gene TRBV2 combines with J gene TRBJ2-7; 10 nucleotides agree with TRBD2. The germline CDR1 and CDR2 sequences are SNHLY and FYNNEI. The ends lost 7 bases at V and 3 bases at J; junction bases unmatched: 3. CDR3 length: 13 residues. As DNA, the CDR3 is TGTGCCAGCACAGCGGGAGGGATCTACGAGCAGTACTTC. It specifies CASTAGGIYEQYF.

The chain recombines TRBV11-2 with TRBJ2-7; no reliable D call. The V gene lost 1 base and the J gene lost 2 bases, with 6 bases spanning the gap. Germline CDR1 SGHAT, CDR2 FQNNGV. The CDR3 has 13 amino acids. The CDR3, as DNA: TGTGCCAGCAGCTTAGGACACACCTACGAGCAGTACTTC. Residues: CASSLGHTYEQYF.

DNA of the CDR3: TGTGCCAGCACCACTCTGGGGAACACCGGGGAGCTGTTTTTT. This encodes CASTTLGNTGELFF. The chain joins TRBV11-1 to TRBJ2-2; D is undetermined. V lost 7 bases to trimming and J lost 1 base, with 10 bases between them. The CDR3 is 14 amino acids. Per the germline V gene, CDR1 is SGHAT and CDR2 is FQDESV (reference sequence).

CDR3 sequence (DNA): TGTGCCAGCAGTTCGACAGGGGCAGGGGACACTGAAGCTTTCTTT. Protein sequence: CASSSTGAGDTEAFF. The genes are TRBV28 and TRBJ1-1, with 8 nucleotides matching TRBD1. There are 15 residues in the CDR3. CDR1 MDHEN and CDR2 SYDVKM come from the germline V gene. V shed 4 bases, J shed 3 bases, and the junction held 7 bases outside the gene matches.

CDR3 loop: CASSLLSYGYTF. DNA for the CDR3: TGTGCCAGCAGCTTATTAAGCTATGGCTACACCTTC. This sequence joins TRBV11-2 and TRBJ1-2, with D unresolved. This CDR3 is built from 12 residues. In germline, CDR1 is SGHAT, CDR2 FQNNGV. The ends were cut back, 2 bases at V and 4 bases at J, with 5 bases in the middle.

The J gene is TRBJ2-4, the V gene TRBV28, with 9 bases lining up with TRBD1. The CDR3 consists of 12 residues. With 5 bases clipped from V and 15 bases from J, the junction kept 8 bases outside the gene matches. Germline V lookup: CDR1 MDHEN, CDR2 SYDVKM. The CDR3 is CASSPRDREGYF. CDR3 bases: TGTGCCAGCAGTCCCCGGGACAGGGAGGGGTACTTC.